The 21 T cell receptor beta chains presented below share a single source sample, sequenced in a study of cytomegalovirus exposure and HLA in healthy donors. Vbeta (60) and Jbeta (13) primers were used in the PCR. Using immunoSEQ multiplex PCR, the repertoire was profiled, and TCRdb retains in-frame clones only, with some absent. The sample yields about 88,000 clones, around 90% seen once. The sequenced sample consisted of PBMCs. Receptors were obtained from a young man in good health and CMV-seronegative.

This clone occurred once. This chain joins TRBV30 and TRBJ1-6; D remains ambiguous. CDR3 length: 13 amino acids. V was cut by 2 bases and J by 8 bases, with 10 bases left in between. Germline-derived CDR1 and CDR2 are GTSNPN and SVGIG (reference sequence). CDR3 DNA sequence: TGTGCCTGGAGTCCCTCCGTCCATTCACCCCTCCACTTT. Residues: CAWSPSVHSPLHF.

The V gene is TRBV11-2, the J gene TRBJ2-7; possible D gene TRBD2, 5 bases. The CDR3 runs 16 residues. V shed 3 bases and J shed 6 bases, with 21 bases lying between them. Germline CDR1 SGHAT, CDR2 FQNNGV. In nucleotides, the CDR3 is TGTGCCAGCAGCTTGCTACGGACTCCAAGAAAGTCCGAGCAGTACTTC. It translates to CASSLLRTPRKSEQYF.

This clone was observed a single time. This rearrangement joins TRBV28 to TRBJ1-5; no clear D gene. The length of the CDR3 is 14 residues. Germline CDR1 and CDR2: MDHEN and SYDVKM. V lost 1 base and J lost 2, with 6 bases in between. DNA of the CDR3: TGTGCCAGCAGTTTATATGCGGGCAATCAGCCCCAGCATTTT. It yields the protein CASSLYAGNQPQHF.

V is TRBV7-9 and J is TRBJ2-3; TRBD2 agrees at 8 bases. The CDR3 has 17 residues. Germline-derived CDR1 and CDR2 are SEHNR and FQNEAQ (reference sequence). With 3 bases clipped from V and 6 bases from J, the junction kept 14 bases outside the gene matches. CDR3 amino acids: CASSFDYSGTTDDTQYF. The DNA of the CDR3 is TGTGCCAGCAGCTTCGACTATAGCGGGACTACGGATGATACGCAGTATTTT.

This chain uses TRBV13 with TRBJ1-3; a weak D match, TRBD1 (5 bases). The germline V and J ends were trimmed by 1 base and 0 bases, with 7 bases remaining between them. The CDR3 runs 15 residues. The germline CDR1 and CDR2 sequences are PRHDT and FYEKMQ (reference sequence). DNA for the CDR3: TGTGCCAGCAGCTTAGACAGGAGCTCTGGAAACACCATATATTTT. Translating gives CASSLDRSSGNTIYF.

CDR3 sequence (DNA): TGTGCCAGCAGCTTAGAGGAGGGGCTGCCTAATGGCTACACCTTC. Amino acids: CASSLEEGLPNGYTF. The genes are TRBV7-2 and TRBJ1-2, with a tentative D call TRBD1 (5 bases). The CDR3 consists of 15 residues. Trimming took 1 base from V and 6 from J, leaving 15 bases between them. The germline V gene encodes CDR1 SGHTA and CDR2 FQGNSA.

The V and J genes are TRBV7-2 and TRBJ2-1; 12 bases fit TRBD2. This CDR3 has 17 amino acids. Germline-derived CDR1 and CDR2 are SGHTA and FQGNSA. V lost 3 bases to trimming and J lost 6 bases; unmatched junction nucleotides: 9. The CDR3 here is CASSFPASGRASNEQFF. CDR3 sequence (DNA): TGTGCCAGCAGCTTCCCCGCTAGCGGGAGGGCCTCCAATGAGCAGTTCTTC.

The rearrangement links TRBV7-2 to TRBJ1-2; 7 bases are shared with TRBD1. This CDR3 is built from 15 residues. Germline-derived CDR1 and CDR2 are SGHTA and FQGNSA. Germline trimming cut 5 bases from V and 7 bases from J; bases unmatched to any gene: 13. CDR3 in DNA: TGTGCCAGCAGCGTACAGGGGTGGGGAGTCCTTGGCTACACCTTC. The encoded protein is CASSVQGWGVLGYTF.

This sequence joins TRBV29-1 and TRBJ2-3; the match to TRBD1 covers 12 bases. The CDR3 contains 16 residues. The germline V gene encodes CDR1 SQVTM and CDR2 ANQGSEA. Trimming at V came to 7 bases and at J to 1 base, leaving 9 bases not matched to a gene. The CDR3: CSAVPGQGAGTDTQYF. For the CDR3, the DNA is TGCAGCGCCGTCCCGGGACAGGGGGCCGGCACAGATACGCAGTATTTT.

The chain uses TRBV15 and TRBJ2-7; 7 nucleotides align to TRBD1. V lost 4 bases to trimming and J lost 4 bases; unmatched junction nucleotides: 4. Looked up from germline, CDR1 is LNHNV and CDR2 is YYDKDF (reference sequence). CDR3 length equals 13 residues. The CDR3 bases are TGTGCCACCAGCACAAACAGGGGTTACGAGCAGTACTTC. Protein: CATSTNRGYEQYF.

This rearrangement joins TRBV28 to TRBJ1-1; TRBD1 is a possible D gene (5 bases). The CDR3 is made up of 14 amino acids. V was pared by 6 bases and J by 5 bases, with 16 bases between. Germline V gene lookup returns CDR1 MDHEN and CDR2 SYDVKM. The CDR3 DNA reads TGTGCCAGCAGCCCGGCGGGGGAGGTTACTGAAGCTTTCTTT. It encodes CASSPAGEVTEAFF.

V and J are TRBV7-9 and TRBJ1-2; weak D call: TRBD1 (5 bases). The germline V and J ends were trimmed by 0 bases and 4 bases, with 12 bases remaining between them. CDR1 SEHNR and CDR2 FQNEAQ come from the germline V gene (reference sequence). This CDR3 spans 15 amino acids. This chain's CDR3 is CASSLALGGSYGYTF. CDR3 nucleotide sequence: TGTGCCAGCAGCTTAGCGCTTGGGGGGAGCTATGGCTACACCTTC.

V is TRBV11-2 and J is TRBJ1-1; D remains unclear. V gave up 7 bases and J gave up 4 bases, with 16 bases separating them. Looked up from germline, CDR1 is SGHAT and CDR2 is FQNNGV. The CDR3 has 14 residues. The CDR3: CASTEGGYRTEAFF. CDR3 DNA sequence: TGTGCCAGCACCGAGGGCGGGTATCGCACTGAAGCTTTCTTT.

The chain is built from TRBV7-9 and TRBJ2-3; no firm D call. The CDR3 is 15 residues long. Germline-derived CDR1 and CDR2 are SEHNR and FQNEAQ (reference sequence). V was cut by 5 bases and J by 0 bases, with 12 bases left in between. The CDR3 region has the DNA TGTGCCAGCAGCCCCAGTGCTCCTAGCACAGATACGCAGTATTTT. Translated: CASSPSAPSTDTQYF.

V gene TRBV7-9 combines with J gene TRBJ2-5; TRBD2 agrees at 11 bases. Germline V gene sequence: CDR1 SEHNR, CDR2 FQNEAQ (reference sequence). The V gene end was trimmed by 2 bases and the J gene end by 5 bases; junction bases not matched to a gene: 7. This CDR3 contains 16 residues. CDR3 DNA: TGTGCCAGCAGCTTAACCGGGACTAGCGGAATGGAGACCCAGTACTTC. Its protein product is CASSLTGTSGMETQYF.

The genes are TRBV28 and TRBJ2-3; tentatively, D is TRBD2 (6 bases). Germline-derived CDR1 and CDR2 are MDHEN and SYDVKM. The V gene lost 3 bases and the J gene lost 0 bases, with 13 bases spanning the gap. CDR3 length equals 16 residues. The CDR3 DNA reads TGTGCCAGCAGTTTTGGAGGGAGGTTTAGCACAGATACGCAGTATTTT. It specifies CASSFGGRFSTDTQYF.

This sequence joins TRBV29-1 and TRBJ2-5; no clear D. With 4 bases removed from V and 2 bases from J, the gap between germline ends came to 11 bases. The germline CDR1 and CDR2 sequences are SQVTM and ANQGSEA. The CDR3 contains 13 residues. The CDR3 DNA reads TGCAGCGTTGGGCTCCCTTTACAAGAGACCCAGTACTTC. It specifies CSVGLPLQETQYF.

The chain joins TRBV15 to TRBJ1-1; D is possibly TRBD1 (5 bases). In germline, CDR1 is LNHNV, CDR2 YYDKDF (reference sequence). The CDR3 is made up of 13 amino acids. The V end lost 5 bases, the J end lost 7 bases, and 14 bases lay between the germline ends. Here the CDR3 reads CATSPGRALEAFF. The CDR3 region has the DNA TGTGCCACCAGCCCGGGCAGGGCCCTTGAAGCTTTCTTT. The full variable domain, its missing parts supplied by reference TRBV15 and TRBJ1-1, is DAMVIQNPRYQVTQFGKPVTLSCSQTLNHNVMYWYQQKSSQAPKLLFHYYDKDFNNEADTPDNFQSRRPNTSFCFLDIRSPGLGDTAMYLCATSPGRALEAFFGQGTRLTVV.

The chain is built from TRBV18 and TRBJ1-5; 7 bases agree with TRBD1. Trimming took 3 bases from V and 0 from J; bases not matched to a gene: 14. Germline V CDR1 and CDR2: KGHSH, LQKENI. The CDR3 spans 19 residues. CDR3 nucleotide sequence: TGTGCCAGCTCACCCTTTCCGGTTCAGGGGGTGTATAGCAATCAGCCCCAGCATTTT. This encodes CASSPFPVQGVYSNQPQHF.

The V call is TRBV11-2, the J call TRBJ1-3, with D unresolved. The germline gives CDR1 SGHAT, CDR2 FQNNGV. The V end lost 5 bases, the J end lost 4 bases, and 3 bases lay between the germline ends. This CDR3 contains 11 residues. The CDR3 sequence: CASSTGNTIYF. The CDR3 bases are TGTGCCAGCAGCACAGGAAACACCATATATTTT.

The chain carries TRBV28 and TRBJ2-5, with 12 bases that match TRBD2. Germline lookup yields CDR1 MDHEN and CDR2 SYDVKM. There are 18 residues in the CDR3. V lost 8 bases, J lost 4 bases, and 17 bases stayed unmatched. The CDR3 DNA is TGTGCCAGCTTTCCTCGGACTAGCGGGATGGCTGCTCGAGAGACCCAGTACTTC. It yields the protein CASFPRTSGMAARETQYF.